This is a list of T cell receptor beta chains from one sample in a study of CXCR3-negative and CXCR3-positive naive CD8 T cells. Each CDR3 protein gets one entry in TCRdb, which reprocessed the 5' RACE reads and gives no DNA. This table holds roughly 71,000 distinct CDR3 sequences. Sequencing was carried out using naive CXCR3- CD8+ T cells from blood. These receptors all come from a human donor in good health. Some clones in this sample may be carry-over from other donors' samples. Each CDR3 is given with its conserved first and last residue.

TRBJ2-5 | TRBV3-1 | CASSQDLGSQETQYF
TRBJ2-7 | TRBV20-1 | CSAFVLAGEQYF
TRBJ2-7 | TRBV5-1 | CASSSNLRGSYEQYF
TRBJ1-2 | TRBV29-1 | CSVLPGTGYTANYGYTF
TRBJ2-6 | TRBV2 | CASKDLFSGANVLTF
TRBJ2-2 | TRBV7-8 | CASSLSVGSGELFF
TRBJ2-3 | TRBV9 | CASSVSTSSTDTQYF
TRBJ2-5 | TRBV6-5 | CASSADPRDRQETQYF
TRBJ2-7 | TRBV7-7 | CASSLGLSYEQYF
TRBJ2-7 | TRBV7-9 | CASSLGAGVRNEQYF
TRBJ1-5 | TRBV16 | CASSQGAGSNQPQHF
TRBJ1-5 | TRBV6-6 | CASSYSRDRAANQPQHF
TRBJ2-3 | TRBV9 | CASSADDRGTDTQYF
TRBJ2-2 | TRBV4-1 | CASSQGWTSGTGELFF
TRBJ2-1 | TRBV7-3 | CASSRMGQAGIDEQFF
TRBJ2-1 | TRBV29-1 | CSVLGQGIYNEQFF
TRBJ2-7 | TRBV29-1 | CSVVVSGYEQYF
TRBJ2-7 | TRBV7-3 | CASSPTGPSYEQYF
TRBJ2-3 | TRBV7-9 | CASSLVRSDTQYF
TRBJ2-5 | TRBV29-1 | CSVDFGEETQYF
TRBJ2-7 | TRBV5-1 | CASSWTQGSYEQYF
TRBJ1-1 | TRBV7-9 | CASSGRTGPHTEAFF
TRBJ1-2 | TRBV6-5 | CASWSGRFNYGYTF
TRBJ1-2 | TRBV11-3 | CASSPTGNYSYTF
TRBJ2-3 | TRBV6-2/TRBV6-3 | CASTPGGATDTQYF
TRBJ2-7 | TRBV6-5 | CASSYDQRVERYEQYF
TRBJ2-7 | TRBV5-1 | CASRDGDRANEQYF
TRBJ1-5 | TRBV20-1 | CSAPSGRGNQPQHF
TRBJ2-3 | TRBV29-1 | CSVEDPIWGGVSTDTQYF
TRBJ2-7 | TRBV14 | CASSQARLTPHEQYF
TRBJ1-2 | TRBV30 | CAWSPDLGYGYTF
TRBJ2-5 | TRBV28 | CASSLGVGTAKETQYF
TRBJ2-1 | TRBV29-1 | CSVAGTGNYNEQFF
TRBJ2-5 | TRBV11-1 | CASSSVAEETQYF
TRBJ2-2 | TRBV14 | CASSQEWNTGELFF
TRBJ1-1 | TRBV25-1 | CASSNRGQATEAFF
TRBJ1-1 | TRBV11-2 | CASSFPDRNTEAFF
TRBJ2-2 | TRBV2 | CASSVTGELFF
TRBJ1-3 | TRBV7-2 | CASSLLAGNTIYF
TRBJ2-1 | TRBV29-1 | CSVEYWNEQFF
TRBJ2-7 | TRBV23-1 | CASSHMRQHFYEQYF
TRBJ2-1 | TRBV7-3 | CASPLGTGYNEQFF
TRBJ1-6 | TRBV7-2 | CASSQQDGGSYNSPLHF
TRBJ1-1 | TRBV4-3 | CASSQDSTGTITEAFF
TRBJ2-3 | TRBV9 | CASSVPAGSGFSTDTQYF
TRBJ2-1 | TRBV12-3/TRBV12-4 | CASKPGLAGDEQFF
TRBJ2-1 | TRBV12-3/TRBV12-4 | CASSPWTGKSEDEQFF
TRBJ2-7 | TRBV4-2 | CASSQIMTGGHEQYF
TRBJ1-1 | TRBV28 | CASSVLRNTEAFF
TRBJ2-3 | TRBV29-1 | CSVELAGVEDTQYF
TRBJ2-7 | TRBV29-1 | CSVIWGIGYEQYF
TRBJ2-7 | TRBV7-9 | CASSSRDNSYEQYF
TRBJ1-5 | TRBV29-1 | CSVETGYNQPQHF
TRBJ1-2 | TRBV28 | CASSDRVLSGYTF
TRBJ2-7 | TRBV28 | CASSLALGAGERPDEQYF